This passage covers 5 T cell receptor beta chains from one sample sequenced in a study of identical twins. One entry per CDR3 protein, called by TCRdb with MiXCR from the 5' RACE reads. The sample has 1.5 million to 2 million distinct CDR3 sequences, roughly a third seen once. The sequencing input was cord blood. The receptors originated from a newborn girl in good health.

V usage is TRBV29-1 and J usage is TRBJ1-1; no reliable D call. V was cut by 6 bases and J by 7 bases, with 15 bases left in between. The CDR3 runs 12 residues. Germline lookup yields CDR1 SQVTM and CDR2 ANQGSEA. The CDR3 DNA follows: TGCAGCGTATCCCCAAGGGCAGGTGAAGCTTTCTTT. The encoded protein is CSVSPRAGEAFF. Filled out from reference TRBV29-1 and TRBJ1-1, the complete variable domain reads SAVISQKPSRDICQRGTSLTIQCQVDSQVTMMFWYRQQPGQSLTLIATANQGSEATYESGFVIDKFPISRPNLTFSTLTVSNMSPEDSSIYLCSVSPRAGEAFFGQGTRLTVV.

The sample holds many counts of this clonotype. CDR3 sequence: CASSLGGTLYGYTF. In nucleotides, the CDR3 is TGCGCCAGCAGCTTGGGAGGGACTCTGTATGGCTACACCTTC. The rearrangement links TRBV5-1 to TRBJ1-2; TRBD1 might be the D (5 bases). The CDR3 is made up of 14 amino acids. CDR1 SGHRS and CDR2 YFSETQ come from the germline V gene. V lost 0 bases and J 5 bases, leaving 11 bases between the germline ends.

This clonotype was counted a few times. This sequence joins TRBV7-2 and TRBJ2-3; D might be TRBD1 (8 bases). CDR3 length: 16 residues. Germline V gene data show CDR1 as SGHTA and CDR2 as FQGNSA. V gave up 3 bases and J gave up 1 base, with 14 bases separating them. CDR3 in DNA: TGTGCCAGCAGCTTCAGACAGGGGAGGGGCACAGATACGCAGTATTTT. Amino acids: CASSFRQGRGTDTQYF. Together with reference TRBV7-2 and TRBJ2-3, the CDR3 gives the full variable domain: GAGVSQSPSNKVTEKGKDVELRCDPISGHTALYWYRQSLGQGLEFLIYFQGNSAPDKSGLPSDRFSAERTGGSVSTLTIQRTQQEDSAVYLCASSFRQGRGTDTQYFGPGTRLTVL.

V and J are TRBV2 and TRBJ2-5; 9 bases are shared with TRBD1. The V gene end was trimmed by 5 bases and the J gene end by 11 bases; junction bases not matched to a gene: 15. This CDR3 contains 15 residues. Germline V lookup: CDR1 SNHLY, CDR2 FYNNEI. This CDR3 reads CASSTGTGTYNEQYF. The CDR3 DNA reads TGTGCCAGCAGTACCGGGACAGGGACCTACAATGAGCAGTACTTC.

This clonotype was seen only once. This chain connects TRBV20-1 to TRBJ2-1, with TRBD2 matching 10 bases. Germline V gene sequence: CDR1 DFQATT, CDR2 SNEGSKA (reference sequence). Germline trimming cut 6 bases from V and 8 bases from J; bases unmatched to any gene: 10. The CDR3 loop spans 14 amino acids. CDR3 nucleotides: TGCAGTGCGTGGGGACTAGCGAGGAGTTATGAGCAGTTCTTC. It codes for CSAWGLARSYEQFF.